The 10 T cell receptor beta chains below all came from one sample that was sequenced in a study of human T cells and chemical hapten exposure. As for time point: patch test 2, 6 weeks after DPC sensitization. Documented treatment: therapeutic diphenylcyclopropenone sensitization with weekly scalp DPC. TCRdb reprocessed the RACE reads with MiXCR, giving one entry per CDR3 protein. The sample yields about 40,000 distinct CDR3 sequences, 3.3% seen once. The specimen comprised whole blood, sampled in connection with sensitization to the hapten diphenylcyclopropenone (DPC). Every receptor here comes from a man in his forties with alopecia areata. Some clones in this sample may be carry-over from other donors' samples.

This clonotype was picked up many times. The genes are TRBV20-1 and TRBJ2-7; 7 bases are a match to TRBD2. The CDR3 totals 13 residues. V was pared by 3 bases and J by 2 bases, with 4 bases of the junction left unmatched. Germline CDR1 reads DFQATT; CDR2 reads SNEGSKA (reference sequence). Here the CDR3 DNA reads TGCAGTGCTAGGACTAGCCACACCTACGAGCAGTACTTC. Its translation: CSARTSHTYEQYF.

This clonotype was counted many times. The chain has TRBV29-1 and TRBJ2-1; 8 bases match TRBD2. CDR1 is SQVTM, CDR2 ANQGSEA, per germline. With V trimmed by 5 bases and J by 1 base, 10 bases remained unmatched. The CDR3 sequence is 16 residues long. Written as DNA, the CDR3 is TGCAGCGTTAGCGGATCCCGGGAGGGATCCTACAATGAGCAGTTCTTC. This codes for CSVSGSREGSYNEQFF.

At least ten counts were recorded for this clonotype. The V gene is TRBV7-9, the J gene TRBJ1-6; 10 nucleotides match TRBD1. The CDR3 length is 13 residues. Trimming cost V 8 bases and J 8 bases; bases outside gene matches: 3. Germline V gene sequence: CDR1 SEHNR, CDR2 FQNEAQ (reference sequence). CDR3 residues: CASSGTGDSPLHF. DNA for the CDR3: TGTGCCAGCTCCGGGACAGGGGATTCACCCCTCCACTTT.

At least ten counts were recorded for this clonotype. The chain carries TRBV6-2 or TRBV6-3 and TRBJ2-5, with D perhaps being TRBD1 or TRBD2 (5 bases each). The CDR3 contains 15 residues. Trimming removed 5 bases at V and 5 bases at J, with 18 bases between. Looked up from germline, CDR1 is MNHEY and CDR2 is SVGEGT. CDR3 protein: CASSDRAYRTETQYF. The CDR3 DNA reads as TGTGCCAGCAGTGACCGCGCGTACAGGACTGAGACCCAGTACTTC.

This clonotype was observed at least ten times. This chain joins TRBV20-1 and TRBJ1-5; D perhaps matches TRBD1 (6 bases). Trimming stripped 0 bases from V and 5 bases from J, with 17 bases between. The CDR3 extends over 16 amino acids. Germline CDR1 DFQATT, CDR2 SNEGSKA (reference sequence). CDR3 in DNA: TGCAGTGCTAGAGAACCCCAGGGGATACAATATCAGCCCCAGCATTTT. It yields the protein CSAREPQGIQYQPQHF.

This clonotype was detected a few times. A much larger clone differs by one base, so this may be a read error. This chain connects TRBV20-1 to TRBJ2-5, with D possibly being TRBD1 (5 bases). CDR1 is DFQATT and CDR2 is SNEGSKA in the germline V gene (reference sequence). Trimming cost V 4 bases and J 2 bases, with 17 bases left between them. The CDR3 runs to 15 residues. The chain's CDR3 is CSAIEWGGQQETQYF. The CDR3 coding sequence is TGCAGTGCTATTGAGTGGGGCGGCCAGCAAGAGACCCAGTACTTC.

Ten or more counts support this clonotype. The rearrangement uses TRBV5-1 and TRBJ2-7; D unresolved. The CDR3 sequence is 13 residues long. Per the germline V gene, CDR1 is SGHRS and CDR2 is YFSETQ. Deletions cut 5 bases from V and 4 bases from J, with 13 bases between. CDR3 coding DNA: TGCGCCAGCAGAGAGCCCCAGATATACGAGCAGTACTTC. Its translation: CASREPQIYEQYF.

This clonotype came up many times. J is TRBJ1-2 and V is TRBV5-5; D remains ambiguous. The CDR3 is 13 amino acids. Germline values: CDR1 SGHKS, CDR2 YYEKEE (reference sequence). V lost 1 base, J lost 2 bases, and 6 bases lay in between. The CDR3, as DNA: TGTGCCAGCAGCTTGACAGAGAACTATGGCTACACCTTC. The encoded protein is CASSLTENYGYTF.

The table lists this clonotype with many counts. CDR3 sequence reads: CASSEAGLLAGFETQYF. The CDR3 nucleotides read TGTGCCAGCAGTGAAGCCGGCCTTCTAGCGGGATTTGAGACCCAGTACTTC. The chain combines TRBV25-1 with TRBJ2-5; 9 bases fit TRBD2. Per the germline V gene, CDR1 is MGHDK and CDR2 is SYGVNS. Unmatched junction bases numbered 12, after V lost 2 bases and J lost 5 bases. CDR3 length: 17 amino acids.

DNA of the CDR3: TGTGCCAGCAAGCCCGGGACCCCCACAGATACGCAGTATTTT. This translates into CASKPGTPTDTQYF. V gene TRBV2 combines with J gene TRBJ2-3; the D gene could be TRBD1 or TRBD2 (5 bases each). Germline CDR1 is SNHLY and CDR2 is FYNNEI. The length of the CDR3 is 14 residues. V lost 7 bases, J lost 2 bases, and 13 bases lay in between.